These 27 T cell receptor beta chains were sequenced from one sample in a study of T cells in Graves' hyperthyroidism and ophthalmopathy. Authors of the study amplified TCR beta CDR3 regions from RNA transcripts. TCR CDR3 underwent first-round RT-PCR with the HTBI primer set. TCRdb reprocessed the multiplex PCR reads via MiXCR and lists one record per CDR3 protein. The sample lists roughly 500,000 distinct CDR3 sequences; around a fifth were seen once. The sequencing input was blood. The receptors stem from a woman between 65 and 79 years old with Graves' ophthalmopathy.

The chain is built from TRBV7-3 and TRBJ2-2; no firm D call. Per germline, CDR1 SGHTA and CDR2 FQGTGA. V lost 0 bases and J lost 7, with 6 bases in between. The CDR3 sequence is 13 residues long. CDR3 sequence (DNA): TGTGCCAGCAGCTTAACGTCGGACGGGGAGCTGTTTTTT. Amino acids: CASSLTSDGELFF.

V gene TRBV3-1 combines with J gene TRBJ1-1; a weak D match, TRBD1 (5 bases). Deletions cut 2 bases from V and 4 bases from J, with 14 bases between. There are 15 residues in the CDR3. In germline, CDR1 is LGHDT, CDR2 YNNKEL (reference sequence). The DNA of the CDR3 is TGTGCCAGCAGCCAATGGGGGGGTAGCGTCACTGAAGCTTTCTTT. Encoded protein: CASSQWGGSVTEAFF.

V is TRBV27 and J is TRBJ1-2; no definite D call. Germline CDR1 MNHEY, CDR2 SMNVEV (reference sequence). Trimming removed 3 bases from V and 0 bases from J, with 8 bases in between. CDR3 length: 14 amino acids. The CDR3 spells CASSFRWTNYGYTF. CDR3 DNA: TGTGCCAGCAGTTTTCGGTGGACTAACTATGGCTACACCTTC.

The chain carries TRBV6-1 and TRBJ1-4; D remains ambiguous. CDR3 length equals 14 residues. Germline V gene sequence: CDR1 MNHNS, CDR2 SASEGT. Trimming cost V 6 bases and J 2 bases, with 10 bases left between them. CDR3: CASSSGVTNEKLFF. The CDR3 bases are TGTGCCAGCAGCTCAGGAGTGACTAATGAAAAACTGTTTTTT.

This clonotype has more than one count but fewer than ten. V gene TRBV7-8 combines with J gene TRBJ2-5, with D tentatively TRBD1 (6 bases). CDR3 size: 16 residues. The V gene lost 0 bases and the J gene lost 4 bases, with 15 bases spanning the gap. Germline-derived CDR1 and CDR2 are SGHVS and FQNEAQ. This chain's CDR3 is CASSLAYRVQRETQYF. In nucleotides, the CDR3 is TGTGCCAGCAGCTTAGCTTACAGGGTTCAGAGAGAGACCCAGTACTTC.

The J gene is TRBJ2-7, the V gene TRBV29-1; 11 nucleotides agree with TRBD1. V was pared by 5 bases and J by 0 bases, with 6 bases of the junction left unmatched. CDR3 length equals 15 residues. Germline CDR1 reads SQVTM; CDR2 reads ANQGSEA. CDR3 in DNA: TGCAGCGTTATGAGAGGGACAGGGGGCTCCTACGAGCAGTACTTC. Residues: CSVMRGTGGSYEQYF.

In its sample, this clonotype was seen many times. The rearrangement links TRBV28 to TRBJ2-7; 10 bases line up with TRBD1. The CDR3 has 16 residues. V was pared by 6 bases and J by 6 bases, with 14 bases of the junction left unmatched. Germline loops: CDR1 MDHEN, CDR2 SYDVKM. CDR3 residues: CASSPFTPGQGREQYF. In nucleotides, the CDR3 is TGTGCCAGCAGCCCATTTACTCCGGGACAGGGGCGCGAGCAGTACTTC.

This clonotype was recorded at least ten times. The chain joins TRBV27 to TRBJ2-1; D ambiguous. Germline CDR1 and CDR2: MNHEY and SMNVEV (reference sequence). V lost 5 bases and J lost 9, with 11 bases in between. The CDR3 has 12 residues. The CDR3 bases are TGTGCCAGCAGTCCAGCTTATGGTGAGCAGTTCTTC. Translated: CASSPAYGEQFF.

As to this clonotype: This could be a read error, since a much larger clone is one nucleotide away. This chain joins TRBV11-2 and TRBJ2-7; no definite D call. The CDR3 covers 13 residues. Germline loops: CDR1 SGHAT, CDR2 FQNNGV. In DNA, the CDR3 is TGTGCCAGCAGCCTACCCCCCTGGCACGAGCAGCACTTC. Its protein product is CASSLPPWHEQHF. Using reference TRBV11-2 and TRBJ2-7 for the parts outside the CDR3, the full variable domain is EAGVAQSPRYKIIEKRQSVAFWCNPISGHATLYWYQQILGQGPKLLIQFQNNGVVDDSQLPKDRFSAERLKGVDSTLKIQPAKLEDSAVYLCASSLPPWHEQHFGPGTRLTVT.

The sample holds many counts of this clonotype. The rearrangement joins TRBV7-8 to TRBJ1-1; 10 bases line up with TRBD1. The germline V gene has CDR1 SGHVS and CDR2 FQNEAQ. The length of the CDR3 is 16 residues. V was clipped by 6 bases and J by 1 base; unmatched bases: 8. DNA of the CDR3: TGTGCCAGCAGGCTCGACAGGGGGCTCGAGAACACTGAAGCTTTCTTT. This encodes CASRLDRGLENTEAFF.

A remark on this clonotype: This clone may be a read error of a much larger clone one base away. The J gene is TRBJ1-2, the V gene TRBV6-2 or TRBV6-3, with D perhaps TRBD1 (5 bases). This CDR3 is 14 amino acids long. CDR1 is MNHEY, CDR2 SVGEGT, per germline. The CDR3 region is CASSTPGRNCGYTF. CDR3 bases: TGTGCCAGCAGCACACCGGGACGGAACTGTGGCTACACCTTC.

This clonotype was recorded at least ten times. J is TRBJ1-5 and V is TRBV20-1, with D maybe TRBD1 (6 bases). The CDR3 extends over 13 amino acids. CDR1 is DFQATT and CDR2 is SNEGSKA in the germline V gene (reference sequence). V was cut by 7 bases and J by 2 bases, with 12 bases left in between. The CDR3: CSVTSGGNQPQHF. CDR3 DNA sequence: TGCAGTGTTACATCAGGGGGCAATCAGCCCCAGCATTTT.

This clonotype has at least ten counts. The gene calls are TRBV28 and TRBJ2-3, with D perhaps matching TRBD2 (5 bases). There are 15 residues in the CDR3. Germline V gene lookup returns CDR1 MDHEN and CDR2 SYDVKM. The V end lost 3 bases, the J end lost 6 bases, and 16 bases lay between the germline ends. The CDR3 sequence: CASSFMREVSDTQYF. Written as DNA, the CDR3 is TGTGCCAGCAGTTTTATGAGGGAAGTCAGCGATACGCAGTATTTT. Drawing the rest from reference TRBV28 and TRBJ2-3, the complete variable domain is DVKVTQSSRYLVKRTGEKVFLECVQDMDHENMFWYRQDPGLGLRLIYFSYDVKMKEKGDIPEGYSVSREKKERFSLILESASTNQTSMYLCASSFMREVSDTQYFGPGTRLTVL.

To note about this clonotype: The junction departs from germline at one end; a sequencing error may be responsible. The rearrangement links TRBV5-1 to TRBJ1-3; TRBD1 might be the D (5 bases). This CDR3 comprises 16 residues. Per germline, CDR1 SGHRS and CDR2 YFSETQ. CDR3 DNA: TGCGCCAGCAGTTTGGATACAGGAAGTACTGGAAACACCATATATTTT. Protein: CASSLDTGSTGNTIYF.

A word on this clonotype: A much larger clone differs by one base, so this may be a read error. The chain carries TRBV9 and TRBJ1-2; TRBD1 aligns across 9 bases. Trimming took 2 bases from V and 2 from J; bases not matched to a gene: 7. The germline V gene has CDR1 SGDLS and CDR2 YYNGEE. The CDR3 covers 16 residues. CDR3 amino acids: CASSVPTGGENYGYTF. CDR3 sequence (DNA): TGTGCCAGCAGCGTTCCTACAGGGGGCGAAAACTATGGCTACACCTTC.

This clonotype was counted a few times. The chain links TRBV27 to TRBJ1-2; possibly TRBD1 for D (5 bases). V was trimmed by 6 bases and J by 5 bases, leaving 13 bases between them. The CDR3 is 13 residues long. Germline values: CDR1 MNHEY, CDR2 SMNVEV (reference sequence). The CDR3 DNA reads TGTGCCAGCAGAGAAAAGGGGACTTATGGCTACACCTTC. Its protein is CASREKGTYGYTF.

V and J are TRBV4-2 and TRBJ2-5; 8 nucleotides match TRBD2. Germline CDR1 is LGHNA and CDR2 is YNFKEQ. The CDR3 runs to 16 residues. V shed 2 bases and J 2 bases; nucleotides not matched to a gene: 7. As DNA, the CDR3 is TGTGCCAGCAGCCAACTCGGGACTAGTCCGCAAGAGACCCAGTACTTC. Translating it yields CASSQLGTSPQETQYF.

The chain is built from TRBV6-1 and TRBJ2-2; 8 nucleotides match TRBD2. CDR1 is MNHNS and CDR2 is SASEGT in the germline V gene. V was clipped by 6 bases and J by 4 bases; unmatched bases: 7. The CDR3 contains 15 residues. The CDR3 DNA reads as TGTGCCAGCAGGAGCGGGAGAGGTGGCACCGGGGAGCTGTTTTTT. It translates to CASRSGRGGTGELFF.

This clonotype appeared a few times. This chain joins TRBV9 and TRBJ2-1; 12 bases align to TRBD2. CDR1 and CDR2 (germline): SGDLS, YYNGEE. Trimming removed 3 bases from V and 6 bases from J; junction bases left unmatched: 4. This CDR3 region has 15 residues. The CDR3 reads CASSGTSGNSNEQFF. In DNA form, the CDR3 reads TGTGCCAGCAGCGGGACTAGCGGGAATAGCAATGAGCAGTTCTTC.

The table lists this clonotype with a few counts. The chain has TRBV30 and TRBJ1-2, with D uncertain. Trimming took 3 bases from V and 6 from J, leaving 11 bases between them. The CDR3 loop spans 12 amino acids. The germline V gene has CDR1 GTSNPN and CDR2 SVGIG (reference sequence). The CDR3 is CAWRLYWDGYTF. The CDR3 coding sequence is TGTGCCTGGAGATTGTACTGGGATGGCTACACCTTC.

This clonotype was observed a handful of times. In DNA, the CDR3 is TGTGCCAGCAGCTCGGACTTTTTTTCCTACGAGCAGTACTTC. As protein: CASSSDFFSYEQYF. This sequence joins TRBV11-2 and TRBJ2-7, with D perhaps TRBD2 (5 bases). This CDR3 has 14 residues. Deletions cut 4 bases from V and 1 base from J, with 11 bases between. Germline CDR1 SGHAT, CDR2 FQNNGV. The entire variable domain, with the rest obtained from reference TRBV11-2 and TRBJ2-7, is as follows: EAGVAQSPRYKIIEKRQSVAFWCNPISGHATLYWYQQILGQGPKLLIQFQNNGVVDDSQLPKDRFSAERLKGVDSTLKIQPAKLEDSAVYLCASSSDFFSYEQYFGPGTRLTVT.

The V call is TRBV7-9, the J call TRBJ1-5; 7 bases are a match to TRBD1. V dropped 5 bases and J dropped 0; count of bases not matched to a gene: 7. The germline CDR1 and CDR2 sequences are SEHNR and FQNEAQ (reference sequence). The length of the CDR3 is 16 residues. As DNA, the CDR3 is TGTGCCAGCAGCCCAGGGGGGACAATTAGCAATCAGCCCCAGCATTTT. It yields the protein CASSPGGTISNQPQHF.

The chain combines TRBV3-2 with TRBJ2-3; the listed D gene, TRBD1, was not tested against the DNA. TRBV3-2 is recorded as a pseudogene. CDR3 length equals 14 residues. The CDR3 region is CASRPGTRIDTQYF. CDR3 sequence (DNA): TGTGCCAGCAGGCCCGGGACTAGGATAGATACGCAGTATTTT.

Notes on this clonotype: At one end the junction does not follow the germline gene, possibly because of a read error. The chain joins TRBV3-1 to TRBJ1-1; D unclear. Germline V gene data show CDR1 as LGHDT and CDR2 as YNNKEL (reference sequence). This CDR3 contains 14 residues. In nucleotides, the CDR3 is TGTGTCAGCAGCCCCCGGGAGGGAAGCACTGAAGCTTTCTTT. This codes for CVSSPREGSTEAFF.

This clonotype was seen a few times. The rearrangement joins TRBV6-1 to TRBJ2-7; D might be TRBD1 (6 bases). Trimming removed 1 base from V and 2 bases from J, with 12 bases in between. CDR1 is MNHNS, CDR2 SASEGT, per germline. This CDR3 is 15 amino acids long. The CDR3, as DNA: TGTGCCAGCAGTGAAGGGACAGCTTACCCCTACGAGCAGTACTTC. Protein product: CASSEGTAYPYEQYF.

The sample holds many counts of this clonotype. The chain links TRBV28 to TRBJ1-2; TRBD1 agrees at 7 bases. The length of the CDR3 is 12 residues. CDR1 MDHEN and CDR2 SYDVKM come from the germline V gene. V dropped 6 bases and J dropped 8; count of bases not matched to a gene: 6. The CDR3 reads CASRRQGEGYTF. Written as DNA, the CDR3 is TGTGCCAGCAGGCGACAGGGTGAAGGCTACACCTTC.

The chain joins TRBV24-1 to TRBJ2-3; D perhaps matches TRBD2 (5 bases). V gave up 5 bases and J gave up 3 bases, with 11 bases separating them. From germline, CDR1 is KGHDR and CDR2 SFDVKD. The CDR3 sequence is 14 residues long. The CDR3 loop is CATSGLTNTDTQYF. CDR3 coding DNA: TGTGCCACCAGTGGACTGACTAATACAGATACGCAGTATTTT.